Below, one T cell receptor (beta chain) is given with its context. It has no known antigen specificity. Base qualities are not provided; no much larger clone lies one nucleotide away. Libraries were prepared through 5' RACE. The data were produced on an Illumina HiSeq 2500. A second 7 to 11 cycle PCR used a sample-barcoded 5' primer and a J-beta primer mix. Each TCR beta cDNA molecule received a unique molecular identifier from a template-switch 5' adaptor carrying 12 random nucleotides. At least 2.5 million CDR3-containing paired-end reads were obtained from each sample. First-strand cDNA was synthesized from all RNA with the Mint cDNA synthesis kit, primed by a TRBC-specific oligonucleotide. After uracil-DNA glycosylase treatment, a first 18-cycle PCR used universal primers M1SS and BC2_uni_R on all cDNA. The paper's processing steps were these. For normalization, 1 million high-quality reads were randomly selected from each sample, with every read carrying a distinct molecular identifier. Reads sharing molecular identifiers were discarded rather than binned into consensus sequences. CDR3 identification, clonotype clustering and error correction used MiTCR with a Q25 quality threshold and the strictest error-elimination algorithm. A nonparametric unseen species model using Euler transformation provided a lower-bound estimate of total TCR beta diversity. TCRdb reran the public reads through fastp at Q25 and MiXCR, keeping productive beta chains. Rows are combined by CDR3 protein, so each entry shows the most common genes and DNA. The V and J calls here are based on TCRdb, not the publication. In all, the sample holds about 620,000 distinct CDR3 sequences, and 45% to 60% of those were seen once. Approximately 12% of the sample goes to the ten largest clones.

These data are taken from a study of blood T cells in healthy people across ages (dated by TCRdb to between 2014 and 2017). For the study in its entirety: Template switching captured roughly one uniquely barcoded TCR beta cDNA molecule per two T cells in model experiments. The study measured age-related changes in TCR beta repertoire diversity using deep sequencing normalized with unique cDNA molecular identifiers. The donors were split into four age groups: young (average 16 years), middle-aged (around 37), aged (62) and long-lived (over 80). To avoid experimental bias, donors of different ages were spread randomly across the sequencing lanes. For two donors (one aged 18 to 29 and one aged 80 or older), the study analyzed two additional independent replicas of 1 million unique cDNA reads from the same blood draw. The study at large found these results: Total diversity estimates from one million sequenced T cells were considered lower bounds and underestimates. Donor CMV infection status was unknown, potentially confounding age-related changes in expanded clonotypes. A strong correlation was found between observed TCR beta diversity and the percentage of naive T cells measured by flow cytometry. Compared with the aged group, the long-lived group had more naive CD4+ T cells, fewer expanded clones and increased TCR diversity, a pattern suggesting age selection. As age increased, observed TCR beta diversity per million T cells dropped in a roughly linear way, and a significant reduction was already evident by age 40. Bulk unsorted PBMC profiling prevented conclusive comparison of naive and antigen-experienced compartments.

The roughly 39 donors, aged about 6 to 95 years, were systemically healthy Caucasian individuals from Russia. Each donor gave ten milliliters of peripheral blood, collected into EDTA-treated Vacutainer tubes. PBMCs were isolated by Ficoll-Paque density-gradient centrifugation, with at least 6.5 million obtained per sample. Total RNA, at least 5.5 micrograms per sample, was extracted from PBMCs with Trizol reagent. Naive CD45RAhigh/CD27high T cell percentages were measured by flow cytometry on a PBMC aliquot from every donor. The germline V gene (reference sequence) gives CDR1 as LGHDT and CDR2 as YNNKEL. For this chain, trimming is 1 base at the V end and 1 base at the J end, and the number of junction bases without a gene match is 13. Taken from cysteine to phenylalanine, the CDR3 has 20 residues. The retained sequence is limited to the CDR3, 60 bases, with the frame set at the first base.

The receptor's source is a woman older than 75 in good health. Sequenced sample: blood. The sequence is built from TRBV3-1 and TRBJ2-6; 7 bases in between match TRBD1. The CDR3 in this case is CASSQGFGSAGGSGANVLTF. The DNA is TGTGCCAGCAGCCAAGGATTCGGGTCGGCAGGGGGATCTGGGGCCAACGTCCTGACTTTC.